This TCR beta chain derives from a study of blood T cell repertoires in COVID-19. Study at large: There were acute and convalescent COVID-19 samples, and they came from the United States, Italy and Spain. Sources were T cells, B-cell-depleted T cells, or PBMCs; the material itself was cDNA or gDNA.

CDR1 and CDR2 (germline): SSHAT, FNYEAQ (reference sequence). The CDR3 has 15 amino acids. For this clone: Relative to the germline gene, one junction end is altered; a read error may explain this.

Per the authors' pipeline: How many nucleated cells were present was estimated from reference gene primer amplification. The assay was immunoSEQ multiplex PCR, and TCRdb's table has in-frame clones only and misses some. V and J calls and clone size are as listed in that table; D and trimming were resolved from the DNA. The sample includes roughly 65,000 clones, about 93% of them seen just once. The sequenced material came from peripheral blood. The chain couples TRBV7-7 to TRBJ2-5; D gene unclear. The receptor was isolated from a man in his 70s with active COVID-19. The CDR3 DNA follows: TGTGCTAGCAGTAAGACCGTAGGAGCGCAAGAGACCCAGTACTTC. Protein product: CASSKTVGAQETQYF.